This TCR beta chain was retrieved from a study of T cell responses to AZD1222 COVID-19 vaccine listed by TCRdb under 2021. Broadly, across the study: A total of around 240 trial participants underwent TCR sequencing, of whom around 200 received two doses of AZD1222 and some 26 received two doses of the MenACWY control vaccine. Trial participants were enrolled by age into subgroups of 18-55, 56-69 and 70-plus years, and about 150, 27 and 61 TCR-sequenced participants, respectively, were included in these subgroups.

The time point label on this specimen signifies: about 28 days (+/-7) after the second vaccine dose. Because spike-specific TCR depth and breadth did not differ between the two schedules, AZD1222 recipients who got a second dose at roughly 4 weeks were pooled with those who got a second dose at roughly 12 weeks. Vaccinee samples were obtained from the UK trials COV001 and COV002, which included a single-blind randomized controlled phase 2/3 trial of AZD1222 (ChAdOx1 nCoV-19) in healthy adults. For TCRbeta chain sequencing, PBMC samples were collected from trial participants at day 0 and at day 28 after the second dose. Findings and caveats that apply to the study as a whole: The 56-69-year group was small, and its depth increase did not reach significance, likely because of low power. Reportedly, close to half of the unique spike-specific TCRs recognized epitopes lying outside the regions that are mutated in the B.1.351 and B.1.1.7 variants. Conclusions about previously exposed vaccinees are limited, since just a handful of AZD1222 recipients were seropositive for SARS-CoV-2 at baseline. After two AZD1222 doses, spike-specific TCR breadth and depth were significantly higher than at day 0 and than in MenACWY recipients. Participants were mostly white British, with more females than males. The authors suggested clonal diversity may have been underestimated. Vaccine-associated CD4 TCRs spanned the whole spike protein, with dominant responses in regions 160-218 and 743-854. Because no samples from the day 14 peak response were available, repertoires could be characterized only after the peak T cell response.

The CDR3 regions of human TCRbeta chains were analyzed by immunosequencing. The paper's processing steps were these. Repertoire TCRs were checked for matches against a reference library of SARS-CoV-2-specific TCRs that had been generated using the MIRA antigen-specificity platform. Breadth was defined as the fraction of unique TCRs that were SARS-CoV-2-associated, and depth was defined as the fraction of total T cells that were SARS-CoV-2-associated. Using the MIRA data, each spike-specific TCR was mapped to the spike region that the TCR reacts to and placed in a CD4 or CD8 class. Log10-transformed breadth and depth values were compared by one-way ANOVA with Sidak's multiple comparisons tests. Drawn from immuneACCESS, this table holds only the in-frame rearrangements with V and J called that TCRdb kept. Clones are partly lost; checked studies trace under half to an unresolved V gene and leave the rest unexplained. V and J calls and clone size come straight from that table; D and trimming were deduced from the DNA. The sample table contains 150,000 to 180,000 clones; only one count was recorded for about 90% of them. The ten largest clones capture 8% to 10% of the sample.

In the case of this clone: It has no known antigen specificity. It has no much larger one-base neighbor in the sample; base qualities were not kept.

Including the terminal cysteine and phenylalanine, the CDR3 comprises 15 residues. Left in the record is the CDR3 DNA by itself, 45 bases read in frame from the first base. The germline V gene gives CDR1 as ENHRY and CDR2 as SYGVKD. V is clipped by 2 bases and J by 4 bases, and the sequence between their germline boundaries is 12 bases long. The V and J genes are TRBV10-3 and TRBJ1-5; perhaps TRBD1 is the D gene, with 6 bases matching. The specimen comprised peripheral blood, sampled 28 days after the second AZD1222 dose. The TCR was taken from an adult who received the AZD1222 COVID-19 vaccine. The CDR3 protein sequence reads: CAISEGQPGNQPQHF. The DNA is TGTGCCATCAGTGAGGGACAGCCCGGTAATCAGCCCCAGCATTTT.